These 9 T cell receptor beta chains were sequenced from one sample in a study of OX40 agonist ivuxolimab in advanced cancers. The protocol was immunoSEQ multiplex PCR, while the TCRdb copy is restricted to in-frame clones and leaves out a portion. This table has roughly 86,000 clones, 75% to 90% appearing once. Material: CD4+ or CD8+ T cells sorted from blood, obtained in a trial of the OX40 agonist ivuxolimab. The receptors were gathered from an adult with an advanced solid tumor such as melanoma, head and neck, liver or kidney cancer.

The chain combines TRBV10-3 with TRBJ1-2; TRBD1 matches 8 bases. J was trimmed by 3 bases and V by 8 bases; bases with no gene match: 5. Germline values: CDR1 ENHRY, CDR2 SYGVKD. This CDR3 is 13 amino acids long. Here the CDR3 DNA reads TGTGCCATCGGTCCAGGGGGCTACTATGGCTACACCTTC. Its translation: CAIGPGGYYGYTF.

The CDR3 sequence is CASSDLLGTQYF. The CDR3 nucleotides read TGTGCCAGCAGTGATCTCTTGGGGACCCAGTACTTC. The chain couples TRBV6-1 to TRBJ2-5; D remains ambiguous. In germline, CDR1 is MNHNS, CDR2 SASEGT. This CDR3 region has 12 residues. The ends were cut back, 3 bases at V and 7 bases at J, with 9 bases in the middle.

The CDR3 region has the DNA TGTGCCAGCGAGTCAGGGCTTAGCACAGATACGCAGTATTTT. Protein sequence: CASESGLSTDTQYF. V is TRBV28 and J is TRBJ2-3, with a possible D match to TRBD1 (5 bases). There are 14 residues in the CDR3. Trimming removed 8 bases from V and 0 bases from J, with 12 bases in between. Germline V gene lookup returns CDR1 MDHEN and CDR2 SYDVKM.

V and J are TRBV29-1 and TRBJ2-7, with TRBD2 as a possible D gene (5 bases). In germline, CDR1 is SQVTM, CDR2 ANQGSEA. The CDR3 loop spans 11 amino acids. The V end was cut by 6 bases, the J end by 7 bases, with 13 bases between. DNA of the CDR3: TGCAGCGTGATTAGGGAGAGAGAGCAGTACTTC. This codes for CSVIREREQYF.

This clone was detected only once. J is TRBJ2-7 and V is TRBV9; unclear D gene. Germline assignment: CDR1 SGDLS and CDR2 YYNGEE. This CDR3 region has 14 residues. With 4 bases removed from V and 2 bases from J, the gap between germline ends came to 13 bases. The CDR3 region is CASSNIDATYEQYF. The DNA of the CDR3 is TGTGCCAGCAGCAACATAGACGCCACCTACGAGCAGTACTTC.

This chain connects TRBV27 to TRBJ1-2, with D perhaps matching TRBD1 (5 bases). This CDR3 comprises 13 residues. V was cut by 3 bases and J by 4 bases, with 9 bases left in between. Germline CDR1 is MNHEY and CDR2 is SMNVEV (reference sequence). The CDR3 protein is CASSFAGPYGYTF. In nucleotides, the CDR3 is TGTGCCAGCAGTTTCGCAGGGCCCTATGGCTACACCTTC.

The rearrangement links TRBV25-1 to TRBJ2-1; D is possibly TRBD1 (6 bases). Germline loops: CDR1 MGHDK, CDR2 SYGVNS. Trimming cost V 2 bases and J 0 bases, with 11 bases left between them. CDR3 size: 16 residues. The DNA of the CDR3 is TGTGCCAGCAGTGAAGAGGCAGGGGCCTCCTACAATGAGCAGTTCTTC. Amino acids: CASSEEAGASYNEQFF.

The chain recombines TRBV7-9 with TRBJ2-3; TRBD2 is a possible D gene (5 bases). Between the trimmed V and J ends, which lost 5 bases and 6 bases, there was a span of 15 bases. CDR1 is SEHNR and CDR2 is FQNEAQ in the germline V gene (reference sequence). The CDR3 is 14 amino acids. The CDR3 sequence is CASSPLRRTDTQYF. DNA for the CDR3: TGTGCCAGCAGCCCCCTCCGGAGGACCGATACGCAGTATTTT.

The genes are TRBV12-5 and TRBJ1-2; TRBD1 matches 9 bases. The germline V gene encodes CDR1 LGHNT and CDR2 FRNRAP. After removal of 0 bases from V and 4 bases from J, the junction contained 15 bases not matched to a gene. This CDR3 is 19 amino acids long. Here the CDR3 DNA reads TGTGCTAGTGGTTTGGTACCGGGGACAGGGTTACCCGCTAGCTATGGCTACACCTTC. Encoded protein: CASGLVPGTGLPASYGYTF.